What follows describes a single T cell receptor (beta chain). Its antigen is unidentified. The CDR3 runs 15 residues. Losses at the gene ends were 0 bases for V and 6 bases for J; bases not matched to a gene: 6. Germline-derived CDR1 and CDR2 are SGHAT and FQNNGV. These data are taken from a study of cytomegalovirus exposure and HLA in healthy donors. Notes on the study in general: Most of the TCR beta V segments (in an earlier analysis) were productive either about 87% or about 30% of the time. The listing of 150 to 200 TCR beta chains classed them as cytomegalovirus-associated.

The PCR made use of 60 Vbeta and 13 Jbeta primers. The method was immunoSEQ multiplex PCR; TCRdb's version includes in-frame clones alone and lacks a portion of them. The data hold 70,000 to 95,000 clones, with about 85% observed a single time. Sequencing used PBMCs. This TCR was sampled from a woman aged 40 to 55 in good health and CMV-seropositive. The rearrangement links TRBV11-2 to TRBJ2-7, with TRBD1 matching over 9 bases. The CDR3 DNA follows: TGTGCCAGCAGCTTAGAAGGGACAGGGAGTACCGAGCAGTACTTC. Translated: CASSLEGTGSTEQYF.